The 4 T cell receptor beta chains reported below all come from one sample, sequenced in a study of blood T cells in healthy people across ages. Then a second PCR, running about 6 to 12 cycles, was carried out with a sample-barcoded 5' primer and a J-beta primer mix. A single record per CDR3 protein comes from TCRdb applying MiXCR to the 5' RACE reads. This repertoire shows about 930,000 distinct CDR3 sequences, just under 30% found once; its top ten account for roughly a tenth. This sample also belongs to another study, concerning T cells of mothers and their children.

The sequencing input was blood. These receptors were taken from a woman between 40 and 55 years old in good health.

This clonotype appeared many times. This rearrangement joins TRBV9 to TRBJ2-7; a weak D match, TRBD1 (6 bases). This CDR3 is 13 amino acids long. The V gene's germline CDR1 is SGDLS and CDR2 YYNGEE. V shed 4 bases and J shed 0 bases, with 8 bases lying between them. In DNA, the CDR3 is TGTGCCAGCAGCCGAGGGGGCTCCTACGAGCAGTACTTC. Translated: CASSRGGSYEQYF.

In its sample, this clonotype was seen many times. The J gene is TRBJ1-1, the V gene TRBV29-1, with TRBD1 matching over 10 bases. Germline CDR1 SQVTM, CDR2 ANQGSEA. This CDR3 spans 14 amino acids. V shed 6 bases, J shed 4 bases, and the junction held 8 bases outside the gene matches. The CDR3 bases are TGCAGCGTGGCCGGGACAGGGGAGGGCACTGAAGCTTTCTTT. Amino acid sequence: CSVAGTGEGTEAFF.

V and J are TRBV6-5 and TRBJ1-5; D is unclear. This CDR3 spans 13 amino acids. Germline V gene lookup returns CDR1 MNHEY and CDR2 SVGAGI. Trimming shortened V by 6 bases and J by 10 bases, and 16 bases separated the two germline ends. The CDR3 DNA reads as TGTGCCAGCAGGGAAAGCGTTGTAGGACCCCAGCATTTT. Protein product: CASRESVVGPQHF.

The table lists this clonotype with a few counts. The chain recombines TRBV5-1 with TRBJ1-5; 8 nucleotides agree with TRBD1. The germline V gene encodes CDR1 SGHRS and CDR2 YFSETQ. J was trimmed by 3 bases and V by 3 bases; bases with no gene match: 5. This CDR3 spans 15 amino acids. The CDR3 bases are TGCGCCAGCAGCTCCCAGGGGGCTCCCAATCAGCCCCAGCATTTT. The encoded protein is CASSSQGAPNQPQHF.